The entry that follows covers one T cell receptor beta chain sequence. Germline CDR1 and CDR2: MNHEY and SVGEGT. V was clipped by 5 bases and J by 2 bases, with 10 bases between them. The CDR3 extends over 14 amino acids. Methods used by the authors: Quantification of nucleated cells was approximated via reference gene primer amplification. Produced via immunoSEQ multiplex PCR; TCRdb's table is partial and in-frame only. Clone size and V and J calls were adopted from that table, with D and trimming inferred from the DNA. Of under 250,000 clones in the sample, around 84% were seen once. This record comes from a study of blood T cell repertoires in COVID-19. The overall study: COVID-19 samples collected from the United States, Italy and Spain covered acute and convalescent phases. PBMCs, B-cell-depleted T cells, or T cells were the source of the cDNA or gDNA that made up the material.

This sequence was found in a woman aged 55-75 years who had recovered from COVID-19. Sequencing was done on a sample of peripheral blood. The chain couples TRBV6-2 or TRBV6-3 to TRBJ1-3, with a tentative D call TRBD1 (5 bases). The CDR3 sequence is CASSHGGPGNTIYF. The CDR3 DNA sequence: TGTGCCAGCAGTCACGGGGGTCCTGGAAACACCATATATTTT.